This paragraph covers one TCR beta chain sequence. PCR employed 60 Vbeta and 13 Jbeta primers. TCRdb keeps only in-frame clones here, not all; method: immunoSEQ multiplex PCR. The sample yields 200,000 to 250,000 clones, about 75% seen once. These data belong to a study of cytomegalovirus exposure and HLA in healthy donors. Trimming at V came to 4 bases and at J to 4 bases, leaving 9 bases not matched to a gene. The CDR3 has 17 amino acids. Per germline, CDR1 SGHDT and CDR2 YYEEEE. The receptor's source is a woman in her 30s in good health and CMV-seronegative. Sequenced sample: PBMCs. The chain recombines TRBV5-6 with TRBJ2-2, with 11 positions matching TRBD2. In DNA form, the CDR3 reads TGTGCCAGCAGCGTAACTAGCGGGAGATTTTTCACCGGGGAGCTGTTTTTT. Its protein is CASSVTSGRFFTGELFF.